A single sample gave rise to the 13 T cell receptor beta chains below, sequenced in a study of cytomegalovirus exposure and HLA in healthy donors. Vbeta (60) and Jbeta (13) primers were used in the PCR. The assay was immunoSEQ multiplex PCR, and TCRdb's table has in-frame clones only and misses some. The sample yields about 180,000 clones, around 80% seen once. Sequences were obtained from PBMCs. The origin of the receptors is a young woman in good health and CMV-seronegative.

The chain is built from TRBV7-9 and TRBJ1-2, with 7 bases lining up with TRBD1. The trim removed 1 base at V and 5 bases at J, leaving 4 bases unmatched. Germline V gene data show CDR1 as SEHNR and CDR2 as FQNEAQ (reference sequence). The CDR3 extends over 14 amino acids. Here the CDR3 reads CASSLEGQSYGYTF. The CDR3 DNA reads TGTGCCAGCAGCTTAGAGGGACAGTCTTATGGCTACACCTTC.

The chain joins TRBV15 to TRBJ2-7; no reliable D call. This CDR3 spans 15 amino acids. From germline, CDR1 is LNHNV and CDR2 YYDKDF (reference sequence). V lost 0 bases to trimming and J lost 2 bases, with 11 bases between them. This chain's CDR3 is CATSRDPNGAYEQYF. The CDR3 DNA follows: TGTGCCACCAGCAGAGACCCCAATGGAGCCTACGAGCAGTACTTC.

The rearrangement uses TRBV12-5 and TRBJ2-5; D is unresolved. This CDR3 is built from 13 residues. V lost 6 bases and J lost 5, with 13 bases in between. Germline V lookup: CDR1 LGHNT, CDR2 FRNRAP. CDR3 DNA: TGTGCTAGTGGCCCCCTCGTCGGGGAGACCCAGTACTTC. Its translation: CASGPLVGETQYF.

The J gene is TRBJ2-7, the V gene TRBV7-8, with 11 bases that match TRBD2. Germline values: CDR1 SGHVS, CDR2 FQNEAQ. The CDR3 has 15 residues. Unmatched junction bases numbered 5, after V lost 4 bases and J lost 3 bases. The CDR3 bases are TGTGCCAGCAGCTCCCTACTAGCGGGGGACTACGAGCAGTACTTC. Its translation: CASSSLLAGDYEQYF.

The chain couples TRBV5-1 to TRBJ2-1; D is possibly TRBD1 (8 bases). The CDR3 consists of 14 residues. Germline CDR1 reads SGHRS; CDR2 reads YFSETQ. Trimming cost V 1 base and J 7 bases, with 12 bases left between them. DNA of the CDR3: TGCGCCAGCAGCTTGTTACAGGGGGGGAATGAGCAGTTCTTC. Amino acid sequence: CASSLLQGGNEQFF.

DNA of the CDR3: TGTGCCAGCAGTTACTGTGCGGCTCGTGGTTGTCAGCCCCAGCATTTT. Translation gives CASSYCAARGCQPQHF. The genes are TRBV6-7 and TRBJ1-5, with D unclear. TRBV6-7 is an open reading frame whose function is uncertain. CDR3 length equals 16 residues. V lost 1 base and J lost 6, with 16 bases in between.

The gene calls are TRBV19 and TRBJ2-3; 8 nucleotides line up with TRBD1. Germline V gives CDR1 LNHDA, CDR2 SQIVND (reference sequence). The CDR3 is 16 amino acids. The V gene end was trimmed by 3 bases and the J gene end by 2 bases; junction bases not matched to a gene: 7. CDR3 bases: TGTGCCAGTAGTATGGGGTCGACAGGGGTCACAGATACGCAGTATTTT. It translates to CASSMGSTGVTDTQYF. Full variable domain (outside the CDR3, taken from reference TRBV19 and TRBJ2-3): DGGITQSPKYLFRKEGQNVTLSCEQNLNHDAMYWYRQDPGQGLRLIYYSQIVNDFQKGDIAEGYSVSREKKESFPLTVTSAQKNPTAFYLCASSMGSTGVTDTQYFGPGTRLTVL.

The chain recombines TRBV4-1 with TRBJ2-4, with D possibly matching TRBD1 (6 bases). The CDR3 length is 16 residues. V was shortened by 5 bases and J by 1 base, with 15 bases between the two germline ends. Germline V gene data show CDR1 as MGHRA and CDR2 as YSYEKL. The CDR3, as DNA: TGCGCCAGCAGCTCACCCCGGGACATCGCCAAAAACATTCAGTACTTC. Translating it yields CASSSPRDIAKNIQYF.

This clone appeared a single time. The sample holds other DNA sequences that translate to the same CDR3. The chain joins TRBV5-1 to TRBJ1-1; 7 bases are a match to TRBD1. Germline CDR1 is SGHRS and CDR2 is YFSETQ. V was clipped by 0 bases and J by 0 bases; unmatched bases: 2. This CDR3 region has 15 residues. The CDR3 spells CASSLGQGMNTEAFF. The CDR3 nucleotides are TGCGCCAGCAGCTTGGGACAGGGAATGAACACTGAAGCTTTCTTT.

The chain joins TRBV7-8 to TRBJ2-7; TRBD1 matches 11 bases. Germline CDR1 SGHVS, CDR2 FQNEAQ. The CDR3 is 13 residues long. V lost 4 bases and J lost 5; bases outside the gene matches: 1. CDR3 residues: CASSWTGGHEQYF. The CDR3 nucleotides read TGTGCCAGCAGCTGGACAGGGGGCCACGAGCAGTACTTC.

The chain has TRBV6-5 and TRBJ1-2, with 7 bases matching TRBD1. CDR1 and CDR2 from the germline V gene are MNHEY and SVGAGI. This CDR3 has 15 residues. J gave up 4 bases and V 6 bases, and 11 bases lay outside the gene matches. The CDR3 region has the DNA TGTGCCAGCAGACCCCCCGGGACAGTGGGCTATGGCTACACCTTC. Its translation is CASRPPGTVGYGYTF.

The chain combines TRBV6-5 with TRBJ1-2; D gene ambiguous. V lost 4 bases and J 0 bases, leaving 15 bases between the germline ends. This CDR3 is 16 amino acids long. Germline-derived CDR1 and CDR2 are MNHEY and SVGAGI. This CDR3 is CASSSRSNPANYGYTF. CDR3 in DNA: TGTGCCAGCAGTTCCCGGTCAAATCCCGCTAACTATGGCTACACCTTC.

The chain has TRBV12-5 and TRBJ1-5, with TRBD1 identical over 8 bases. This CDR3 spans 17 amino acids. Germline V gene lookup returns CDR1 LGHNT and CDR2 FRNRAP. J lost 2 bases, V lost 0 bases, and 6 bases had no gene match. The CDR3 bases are TGTGCTAGTGGTTTGGTACAGGGGGGTCGGGGCAATCAGCCCCAGCATTTT. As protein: CASGLVQGGRGNQPQHF.